This TCR beta chain is drawn from a study of shared clonotypes between healthy human individuals. Looking at the study overall: A couple of female and a few male donors aged 18 to 49 were enrolled. Each donor's CD8 memory used one plate, CD8 naive two, each CD4 subset three.

CDR3 length: 14 residues. The V and J ends lost 5 bases and 2 bases respectively, with 13 bases between them. Germline-derived CDR1 and CDR2 are SGHTA and FQGNSA. The data were produced by immunoSEQ multiplex PCR, yet TCRdb's version contains in-frame clones alone and is incomplete. The sample yields some 700,000 clones, less than 95% seen once. The specimen sequenced was memory CD8+ T cells from PBMCs. Subset in this sample: CD45RO+ cells pooled with CCR7-negative TemRA cells. The origin of this receptor is a man aged 18 to 29 in good health. Some clones in this sample may be carry-over from other donors' samples. The chain carries TRBV7-2 and TRBJ2-7, with a possible D match to TRBD1 (6 bases). The CDR3 reads CASSIRDTTYEQYF. CDR3 DNA sequence: TGTGCCAGCAGCATCCGGGACACCACCTACGAGCAGTACTTC.